The text below deals with one T cell receptor beta chain. Its specificity is unknown. This record belongs to a study of neurological immune-mediated disorders. The cDNA came from 5'RACE with 10-nucleotide random UMIs. TCRdb analysed the 5' RACE reads with MiXCR anew, one entry per CDR3 protein. The repertoire holds 25,000 to 35,000 distinct CDR3 sequences, with more than 14% as singletons. Overall study results and limits: Private repertoires in all groups were suggested, as expanded clones shared no CDR3 amino acid sequences across subjects. Falling below healthy controls, multiple sclerosis showed the least TCR clonal expansion, while HTLV-1-associated myelopathy showed the most.

The CDR3 sequence is 19 residues long. Trimming took 0 bases from V and 3 from J, leaving 22 bases between them. Per the germline V gene, CDR1 is MNHNY and CDR2 is SVGAGI (reference sequence). Unsorted libraries were prepared from 2 million PBMCs held at -80 C. The source is a man aged 65 to 85 in good health. V is TRBV6-6 and J is TRBJ2-3; maybe TRBD2 (7 bases). Sequencing was performed on PBMCs. CDR3 nucleotide sequence: TGTGCCAGCAGTTACTCGATGCAAGTTCGGCGGGGGCCTACAGATACGCAGTATTTT. Protein sequence: CASSYSMQVRRGPTDTQYF.